The rows below give T cell receptor beta chains drawn from one sample of a study of cytomegalovirus exposure and HLA in healthy donors. The assay was immunoSEQ multiplex PCR, and TCRdb's table has in-frame clones only and misses some. The sample comprises approximately 180,000 clones, about 70% of which are singletons, and about 1.7% rests with the top ten. Material: PBMCs. The receptor set was obtained from a woman aged 25 to 39 in good health and CMV-seronegative. CDR3s include the opening cysteine and the closing phenylalanine or tryptophan.

J gene | V gene | CDR3 length | CDR3 protein
TRBJ1-1 | TRBV27 | 15 | CASSSGTIPNTEAFF
TRBJ2-7 | TRBV7-9 | 14 | CASSSLAGNGEQYF
TRBJ2-3 | TRBV2 | 15 | CASSQQGAGTDTQYF
TRBJ2-3 | TRBV6-1 | 15 | CASSRGGPILDTQYF
TRBJ1-4 | TRBV11-2 | 16 | CASSFGQGQISEKLFF
TRBJ2-7 | TRBV14 | 15 | CASSRLGQISYEQYF
TRBJ1-1 | TRBV18 | 15 | CASSRQGARNTEAFF
TRBJ2-3 | TRBV6-6 | 15 | CASRPGTSVTDTQYF
TRBJ2-7 | TRBV7-9 | 15 | CASSLEASWSYEQYF
TRBJ2-2 | TRBV13 | 14 | CASSFRLASGELFF
TRBJ2-7 | TRBV6-6 | 11 | CASSPRGEQYF
TRBJ2-7 | TRBV7-6 | 14 | CASSLAGGSYEQYF
TRBJ2-5 | TRBV5-6 | 15 | CASSLGAGVGETQYF
TRBJ2-7 | TRBV4-2 | 14 | CASSQAGGSYEQYF
TRBJ2-1 | TRBV11-3 | 16 | CASSLEGGGSFNEQFF
TRBJ1-6 | TRBV5-4 | 15 | CASSSNREKGSPLHF
TRBJ2-5 | TRBV30 | 15 | CAWSVTGALQETQYF
TRBJ1-2 | TRBV12-5 | 15 | CASGYPADRVRGYTF
TRBJ2-2 | TRBV6-1 | 14 | CASSVAANTGELFF
TRBJ1-2 | TRBV7-2 | 14 | CASSFGGGGYGYTF
TRBJ2-2 | TRBV4-2 | 16 | CASSQQTSGRAGELFF
TRBJ1-2 | TRBV9 | 14 | CASSVGTGNYGYTF
TRBJ1-2 | TRBV7-9 | 15 | CATGEGTSLNYGYTF
TRBJ1-2 | TRBV6-5 | 14 | CASRPQGAGYGYTF
TRBJ2-1 | TRBV9 | 15 | CASSITSGGGNEQFF
TRBJ2-3 | TRBV4-2 | 16 | CASSQVSGGPLDTQYF
TRBJ1-5 | TRBV30 | 13 | CAWNLGGGQPQHF
TRBJ2-1 | TRBV7-9 | 14 | CASRISGAGNEQFF
TRBJ2-3 | TRBV6-1 | 14 | CASRAGWSTDTQYF
TRBJ2-2 | TRBV9 | 15 | CASSVGATNTGELFF
TRBJ1-2 | TRBV29-1 | 11 | CSVEDAGGYTF
TRBJ1-1 | TRBV21-1 | 14 | CASRGTGGWTEAFF
TRBJ1-1 | TRBV5-1 | 15 | CASTTGGRVYTEAFF
TRBJ2-2 | TRBV29-1 | 13 | CSVATVNTGELFF
TRBJ1-2 | TRBV18 | 15 | CASSPVQAGSTGYTF
TRBJ2-6 | TRBV7-3 | 15 | CASSSRGRGANVLTF
TRBJ1-2 | TRBV11-2 | 16 | CASSLWTEGSTYGYTF
TRBJ2-1 | TRBV18 | 14 | CASCDCRGFNEQFF
TRBJ1-2 | TRBV5-4 | 14 | CASSLAQGSYGYTF
. | TRBV27 | 14 | CASSLWRDSYEQYF
TRBJ2-2 | TRBV6-6 | 14 | CVTKAGGNTGELFF
TRBJ1-1 | TRBV2 | 11 | CASSEGQEAFF
TRBJ1-4 | TRBV30 | 14 | CAWSVWSRGEKLFF
TRBJ1-5 | TRBV27 | 13 | CASSTGFNQPQHF
TRBJ1-1 | TRBV5-1 | 15 | CASSLTQGGGTEAFF